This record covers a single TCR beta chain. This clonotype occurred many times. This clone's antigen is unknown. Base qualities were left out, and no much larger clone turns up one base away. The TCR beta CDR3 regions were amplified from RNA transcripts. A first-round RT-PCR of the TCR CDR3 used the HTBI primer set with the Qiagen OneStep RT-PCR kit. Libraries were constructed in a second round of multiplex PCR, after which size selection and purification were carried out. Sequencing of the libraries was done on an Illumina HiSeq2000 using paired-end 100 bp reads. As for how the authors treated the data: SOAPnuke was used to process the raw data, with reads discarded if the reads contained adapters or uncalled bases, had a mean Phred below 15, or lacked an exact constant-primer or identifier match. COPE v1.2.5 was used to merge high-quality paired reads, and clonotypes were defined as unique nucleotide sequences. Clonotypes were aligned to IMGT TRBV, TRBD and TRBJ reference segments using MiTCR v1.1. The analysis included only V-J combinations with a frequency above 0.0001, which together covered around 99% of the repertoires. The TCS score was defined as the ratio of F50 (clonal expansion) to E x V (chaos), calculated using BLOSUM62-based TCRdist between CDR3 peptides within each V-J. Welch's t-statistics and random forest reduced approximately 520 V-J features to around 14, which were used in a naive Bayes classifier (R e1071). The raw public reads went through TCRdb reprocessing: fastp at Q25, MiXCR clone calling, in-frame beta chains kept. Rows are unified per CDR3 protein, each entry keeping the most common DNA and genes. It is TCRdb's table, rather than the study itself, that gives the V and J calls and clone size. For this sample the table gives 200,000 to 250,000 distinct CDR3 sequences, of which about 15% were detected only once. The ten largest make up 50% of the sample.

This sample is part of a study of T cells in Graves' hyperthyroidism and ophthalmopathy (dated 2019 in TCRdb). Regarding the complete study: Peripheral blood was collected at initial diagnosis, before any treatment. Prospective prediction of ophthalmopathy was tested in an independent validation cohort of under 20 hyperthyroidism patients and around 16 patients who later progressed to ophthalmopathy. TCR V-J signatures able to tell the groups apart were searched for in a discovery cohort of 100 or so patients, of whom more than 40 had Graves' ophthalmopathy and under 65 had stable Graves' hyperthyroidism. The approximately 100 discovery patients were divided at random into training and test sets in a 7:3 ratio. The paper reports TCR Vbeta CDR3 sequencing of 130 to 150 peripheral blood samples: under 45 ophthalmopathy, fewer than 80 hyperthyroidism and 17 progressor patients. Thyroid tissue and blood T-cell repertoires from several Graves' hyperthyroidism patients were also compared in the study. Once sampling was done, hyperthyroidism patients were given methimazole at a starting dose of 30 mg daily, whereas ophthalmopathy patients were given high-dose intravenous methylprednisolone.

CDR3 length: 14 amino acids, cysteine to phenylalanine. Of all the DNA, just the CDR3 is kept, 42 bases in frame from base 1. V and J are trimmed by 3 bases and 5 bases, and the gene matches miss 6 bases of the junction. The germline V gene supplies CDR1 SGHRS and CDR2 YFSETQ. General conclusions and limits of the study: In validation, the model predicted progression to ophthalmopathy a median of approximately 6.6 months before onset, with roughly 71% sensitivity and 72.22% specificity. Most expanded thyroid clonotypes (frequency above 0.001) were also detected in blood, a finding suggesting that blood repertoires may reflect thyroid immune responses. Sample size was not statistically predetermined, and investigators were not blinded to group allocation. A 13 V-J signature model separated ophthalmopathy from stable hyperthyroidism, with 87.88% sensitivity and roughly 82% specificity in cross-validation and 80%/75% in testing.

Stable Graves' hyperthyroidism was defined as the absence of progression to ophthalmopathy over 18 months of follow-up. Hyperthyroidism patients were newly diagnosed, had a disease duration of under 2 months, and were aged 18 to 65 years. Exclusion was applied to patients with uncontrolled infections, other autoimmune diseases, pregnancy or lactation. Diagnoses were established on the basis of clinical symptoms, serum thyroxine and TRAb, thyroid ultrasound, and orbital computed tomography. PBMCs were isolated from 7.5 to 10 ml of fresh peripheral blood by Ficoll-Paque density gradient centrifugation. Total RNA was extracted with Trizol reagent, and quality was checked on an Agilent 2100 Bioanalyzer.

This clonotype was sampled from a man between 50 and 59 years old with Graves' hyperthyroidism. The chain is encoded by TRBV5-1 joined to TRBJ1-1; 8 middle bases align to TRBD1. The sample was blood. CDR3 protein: CASSSTGEKTEAFF. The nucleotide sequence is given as TGCGCCAGCAGCTCGACAGGGGAGAAGACTGAAGCTTTCTTT.